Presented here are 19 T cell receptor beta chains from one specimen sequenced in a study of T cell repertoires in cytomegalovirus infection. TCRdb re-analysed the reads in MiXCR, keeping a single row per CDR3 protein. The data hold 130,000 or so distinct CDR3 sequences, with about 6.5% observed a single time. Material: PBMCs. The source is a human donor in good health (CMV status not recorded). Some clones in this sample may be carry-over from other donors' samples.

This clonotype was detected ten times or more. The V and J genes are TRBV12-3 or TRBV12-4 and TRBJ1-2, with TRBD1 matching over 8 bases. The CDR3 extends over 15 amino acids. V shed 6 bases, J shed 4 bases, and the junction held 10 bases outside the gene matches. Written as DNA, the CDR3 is TGTGCCAGCAGCCCACAGGGGGTACAATCCTATGGCTACACCTTC. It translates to CASSPQGVQSYGYTF.

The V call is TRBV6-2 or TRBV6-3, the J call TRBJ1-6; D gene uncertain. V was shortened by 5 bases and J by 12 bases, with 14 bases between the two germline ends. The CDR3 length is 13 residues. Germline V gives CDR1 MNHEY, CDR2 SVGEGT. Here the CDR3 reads CASSLGRGKPLHF. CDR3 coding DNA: TGTGCCAGCAGTCTCGGACGGGGAAAACCCCTCCACTTT.

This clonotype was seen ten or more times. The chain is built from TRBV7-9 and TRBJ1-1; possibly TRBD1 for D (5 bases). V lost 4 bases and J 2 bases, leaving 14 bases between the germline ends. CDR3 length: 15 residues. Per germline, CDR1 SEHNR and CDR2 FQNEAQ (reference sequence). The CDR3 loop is CASSSQRGINTEAFF. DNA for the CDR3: TGTGCCAGCAGCTCTCAGAGGGGTATTAACACTGAAGCTTTCTTT.

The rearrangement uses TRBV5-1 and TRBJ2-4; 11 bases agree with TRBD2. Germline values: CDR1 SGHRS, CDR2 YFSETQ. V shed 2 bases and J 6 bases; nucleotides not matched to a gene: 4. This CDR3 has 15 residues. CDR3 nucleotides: TGCGCCAGCAGCTTACTAGCGGGGGCCTCAAACATTCAGTACTTC. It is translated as CASSLLAGASNIQYF.

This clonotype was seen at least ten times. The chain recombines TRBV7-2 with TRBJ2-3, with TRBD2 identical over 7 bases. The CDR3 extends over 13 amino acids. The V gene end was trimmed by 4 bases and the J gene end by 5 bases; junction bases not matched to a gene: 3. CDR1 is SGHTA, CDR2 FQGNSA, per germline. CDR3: CASSSWGGDTQYF. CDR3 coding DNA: TGTGCCAGCAGCTCCTGGGGGGGAGATACGCAGTATTTT.

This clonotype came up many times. The CDR3 region has the DNA TGTGCCAGCAGCTTGGGCAGGGTAAATTCACCCCTCCACTTT. This encodes CASSLGRVNSPLHF. This chain connects TRBV7-2 to TRBJ1-6, with D maybe TRBD1 (5 bases). The CDR3 loop spans 14 amino acids. With 3 bases removed from V and 7 bases from J, the gap between germline ends came to 10 bases. Per the germline V gene, CDR1 is SGHTA and CDR2 is FQGNSA.

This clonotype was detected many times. DNA for the CDR3: TGTGCCAGCAGCTCATACAGCCAAGAGACCCAGTACTTC. Protein sequence: CASSSYSQETQYF. The rearrangement links TRBV7-8 to TRBJ2-5, with D unresolved. This CDR3 has 13 amino acids. Looked up from germline, CDR1 is SGHVS and CDR2 is FQNEAQ. V shed 4 bases and J shed 1 base, with 7 bases lying between them. The whole variable domain, filled in from reference TRBV7-8 and TRBJ2-5, reads GAGVSQSPRYKVAKRGQDVALRCDPISGHVSLFWYQQALGQGPEFLTYFQNEAQLDKSGLPSDRFFAERPEGSVSTLKIQRTQQEDSAVYLCASSSYSQETQYFGPGTRLLVL.

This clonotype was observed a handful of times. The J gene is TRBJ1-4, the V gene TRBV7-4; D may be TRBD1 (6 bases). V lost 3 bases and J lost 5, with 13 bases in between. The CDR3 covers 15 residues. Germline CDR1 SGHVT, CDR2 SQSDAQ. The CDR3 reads CASSFQRQGNEKLFF. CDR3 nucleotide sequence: TGTGCCAGCAGCTTCCAGCGGCAGGGGAATGAAAAACTGTTTTTT.

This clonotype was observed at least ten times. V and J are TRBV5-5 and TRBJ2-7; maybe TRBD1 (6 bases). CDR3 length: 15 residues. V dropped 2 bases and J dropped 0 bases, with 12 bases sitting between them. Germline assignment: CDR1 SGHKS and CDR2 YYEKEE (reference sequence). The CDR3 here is CASSFRDTYSYEQYF. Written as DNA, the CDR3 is TGTGCCAGCAGCTTCCGGGACACCTACTCCTACGAGCAGTACTTC.

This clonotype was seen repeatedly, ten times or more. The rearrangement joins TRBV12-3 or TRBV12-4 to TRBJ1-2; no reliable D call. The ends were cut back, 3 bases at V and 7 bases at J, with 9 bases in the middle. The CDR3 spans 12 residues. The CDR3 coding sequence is TGTGCCAGCAGTTTCTTTGCGGCTGGCTACACCTTC. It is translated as CASSFFAAGYTF.

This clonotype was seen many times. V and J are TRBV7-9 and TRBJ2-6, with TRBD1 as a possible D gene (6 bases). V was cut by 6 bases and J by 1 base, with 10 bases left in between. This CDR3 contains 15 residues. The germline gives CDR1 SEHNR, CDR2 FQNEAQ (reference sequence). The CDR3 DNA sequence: TGTGCCAGCAGTCCACAGGGATCTGGGGCCAACGTCCTGACTTTC. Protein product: CASSPQGSGANVLTF.

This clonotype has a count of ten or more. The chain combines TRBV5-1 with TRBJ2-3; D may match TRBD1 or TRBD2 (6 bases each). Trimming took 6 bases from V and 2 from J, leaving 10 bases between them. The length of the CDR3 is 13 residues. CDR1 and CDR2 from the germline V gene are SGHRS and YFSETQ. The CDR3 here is CASTGDNTDTQYF. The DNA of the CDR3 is TGCGCCAGCACGGGGGACAACACAGATACGCAGTATTTT.

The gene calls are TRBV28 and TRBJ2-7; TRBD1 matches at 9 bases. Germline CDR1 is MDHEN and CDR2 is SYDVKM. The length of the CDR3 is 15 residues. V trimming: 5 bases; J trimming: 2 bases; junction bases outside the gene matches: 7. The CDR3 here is CASSRSGQGTYEQYF. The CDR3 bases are TGTGCCAGCAGTCGATCGGGACAGGGCACCTACGAGCAGTACTTC.

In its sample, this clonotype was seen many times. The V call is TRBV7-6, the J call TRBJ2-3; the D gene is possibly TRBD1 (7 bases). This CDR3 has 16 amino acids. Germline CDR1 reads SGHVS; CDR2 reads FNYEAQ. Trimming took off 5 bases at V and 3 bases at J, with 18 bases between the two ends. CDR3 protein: CASSPSQGGPTDTQYF. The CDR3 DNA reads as TGTGCCAGCAGCCCAAGTCAGGGGGGCCCGACAGATACGCAGTATTTT.

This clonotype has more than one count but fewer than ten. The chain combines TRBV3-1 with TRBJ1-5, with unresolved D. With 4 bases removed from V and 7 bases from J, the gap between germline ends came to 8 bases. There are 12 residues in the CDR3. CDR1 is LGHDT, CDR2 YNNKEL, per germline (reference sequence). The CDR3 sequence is CASSRSGQPQHF. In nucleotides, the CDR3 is TGTGCCAGCAGCCGGAGCGGCCAGCCCCAGCATTTT.

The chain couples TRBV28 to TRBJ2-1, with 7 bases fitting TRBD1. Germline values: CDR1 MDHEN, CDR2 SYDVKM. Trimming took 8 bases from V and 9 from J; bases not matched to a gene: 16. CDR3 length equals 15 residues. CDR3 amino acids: CASQPVHRGIGEQFF. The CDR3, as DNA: TGTGCCAGCCAACCTGTTCACAGGGGCATAGGTGAGCAGTTCTTC.

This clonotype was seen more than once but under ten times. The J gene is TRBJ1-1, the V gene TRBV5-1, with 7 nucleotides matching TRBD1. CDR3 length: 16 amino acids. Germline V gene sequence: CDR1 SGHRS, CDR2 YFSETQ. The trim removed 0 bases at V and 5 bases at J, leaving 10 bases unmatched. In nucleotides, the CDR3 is TGCGCCAGCAGCTTGGAGGCAGGGGGGAAACGGACTGAAGCTTTCTTT. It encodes CASSLEAGGKRTEAFF.

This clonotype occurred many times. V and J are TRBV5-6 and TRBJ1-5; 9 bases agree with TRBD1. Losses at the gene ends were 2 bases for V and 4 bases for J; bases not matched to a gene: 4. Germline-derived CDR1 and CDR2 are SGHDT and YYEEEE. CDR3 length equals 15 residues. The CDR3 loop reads CASSFTGGSNQPQHF. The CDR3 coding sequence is TGTGCCAGCAGCTTTACAGGGGGCTCTAATCAGCCCCAGCATTTT.

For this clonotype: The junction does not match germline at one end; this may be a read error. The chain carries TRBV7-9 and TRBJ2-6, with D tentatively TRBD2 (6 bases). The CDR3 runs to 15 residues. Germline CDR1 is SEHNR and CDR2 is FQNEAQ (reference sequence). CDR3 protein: CASSLGKTGDNVLTF. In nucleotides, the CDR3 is TGTGCCAGCAGCTTAGGCAAGACGGGGGACAACGTCCTGACTTTC.